This TCR beta chain was sequenced during a study of response to subunit inactivated influenza vaccine (dated by TCRdb to about 2018). In the study overall: To follow how T cells responded to a trivalent subunit inactivated influenza vaccine, the researchers relied on deep quantitative profiling of the T cell receptor repertoire.

This clonotype showed up just a few times. Its antigen target is currently unknown. Base qualities were left out, and no much larger clone turns up one base away. Broader findings and caveats from the paper: The authors proposed that each seasonal influenza vaccination may bring in only a limited number of new T cells.

Libraries were made using RT-PCR. Instrument on record: Illumina HiSeq 2500. The public reads were reanalyzed by TCRdb: fastp trimming at Q25, MiXCR alignment, in-frame beta chains only. Every entry covers one CDR3 protein and lists the most common genes and DNA from its rows. The sample records 600,000 to 850,000 distinct CDR3 sequences, less than 15% of which are singletons. The ten most abundant clones make up 6.5% to 8% of the sample. The CDR3 runs 15 residues from the cysteine to the phenylalanine. Only CDR3 DNA remains: 45 bases, in frame from the first base. Between the V and J ends, shortened by 6 bases and 2 bases respectively, the junction contains 16 bases. Taken from the germline V gene (reference sequence), the CDR1 and CDR2 loops are LNHNV and YYDKDF.

This TCR was recovered from a man between 50 and 59 years old who received an inactivated influenza vaccine. Donor details come from another sample of the same person, matched by shared clones. The chain is made from TRBV15 and TRBJ1-1; TRBD1 is perhaps the D gene, given 5 matching bases. Here the sequenced sample was PBMCs from blood, taken around 14 days before vaccination. The CDR3 protein sequence reads: CATRTGDRGNTEAFF. The bases are TGTGCCACCAGAACGGGGGACCGGGGAAACACTGAAGCTTTCTTT.